What follows is one T cell receptor beta chain and its context. It has no known antigen specificity. Base qualities are not recorded, but no much larger clone differs from it by a single base. Libraries were prepared through the immunoSEQ multiplex PCR assay. For TCR sequencing, RNA was extracted from every sample and reverse transcribed into cDNA to serve as template. First-strand cDNA was synthesized using SuperScript III with a 2:1 mix of oligo-dT and random hexamers. A synthetic immune receptor repertoire was used to measure amplification bias, and any remaining bias was corrected computationally. The authors' pipeline ran thus. Raw reads were preprocessed to remove errors, and CDR3 was defined according to IMGT conventions as the region from the conserved cysteine to phenylalanine. To get clonality, Shannon entropy was normalized by log2 of the number of productive unique TCRs and the result was subtracted from 1. Whether scalp clones were CD4 or CD8 was inferred by matching scalp TCRbeta sequences against CD4 and CD8 repertoires sorted from blood. This is the immuneACCESS table as TCRdb keeps it, with only in-frame sequences that have V and J called. A part of the clones is gone; compared with another copy, unresolved V genes explain less than half, and the rest is unexplained. That table furnishes V, J and clone size, whereas the DNA furnished D and trimming. This sample holds 120,000 or so clones; approximately 53% were observed only once. The ten largest clonotypes hold 4.5% of the sample.

The data originate from a study of CD8+ T cells in alopecia areata (dated by TCRdb to 2016 to 2019). For the wider study: Treated patients were enrolled in an open-label pilot trial of oral tofacitinib at 5 to 10 mg twice daily for moderate-to-severe alopecia areata. Tofacitinib was administered for 6 to 18 months, and 6 months of follow-up off drug were then conducted to assess delayed response and recurrence. To study T cell clonal expansion in alopecia areata, the researchers applied high-throughput TCRbeta sequencing to both the C3H/HeJ mouse model and human patients. Human TCRbeta sequencing covered scalp tissue and sorted CD4+ and CD8+ peripheral blood T cells from patchy and totalis/universalis alopecia areata patients and healthy controls. Biopsies were taken from tofacitinib-treated patients at baseline and again at 4 and 24 weeks into treatment, and several of those patients also had a later scalp biopsy. Clonality in the scalp was compared among normal scalp (n=4), patchy alopecia areata scalp (n=8), and alopecia totalis/universalis scalp (n=8). RNA was extracted with the PAXgene miRNA kit for fixed scalp, the miRNeasy kit for PBMCs, and the RNeasy kit for mouse skin. Amplification of TCRbeta CDR3 regions was done by immunoSEQ multiplex PCR using 35 Vbeta forward primers and 13 Jbeta reverse primers. Study-wide conclusions, independent of this receptor: Unlike mouse skin, where gammadelta T cells dominate, normal human skin contains resident alphabeta T cells that get sequenced too, which complicates analysis of the scalp TCR repertoire. Higher clonality and more expanded CD8+ clones were observed in lesional scalp than in normal scalp, particularly in alopecia totalis/universalis, a finding suggestive of antigenic drive. Compared with mice, TCR sequences shared between patients were less clear, possibly partly because of HLA diversity across the patient population.

The time point tag for this specimen amounts to: baseline before oral tofacitinib. Lesional scalp punch biopsies and peripheral blood were collected from alopecia areata patients. After PBMCs were isolated by density centrifugation and stained for CD3, CD4 and CD8, a FACSAria was used to sort CD4+ and CD8+ T cells. Measured from the cysteine to the phenylalanine, the CDR3 is 13 residues long. Only the CDR3 DNA is retained, 39 bases long and in frame from the first base. The germline ends are 8 bases apart after V is trimmed by 0 bases and J by 8 bases. The germline V gene supplies CDR1 SGHDT and CDR2 YYEEEE.

Recombination joined TRBV5-6 with TRBJ1-4; the D gene remains uncertain. The sequence derives from a human donor with alopecia areata. Sequencing used CD4+ T cells sorted from blood, obtained at week 0. The CDR3 protein is CASSLEAEEKLFF. The nucleotide sequence is given as TGTGCCAGCAGCTTGGAGGCTGAGGAAAAACTGTTTTTT.